The 32 T cell receptor beta chains below all came from one sample that was sequenced in a study of cytomegalovirus exposure and HLA in healthy donors. Both 60 Vbeta primers and 13 Jbeta primers went into the PCR. TCRdb's copy holds only in-frame clones and misses some; the assay was immunoSEQ multiplex PCR. This sample carries 75,000 to 100,000 clones, about 7.6% of them seen once, and the ten largest clones take about 2.3%. Sequences were obtained from PBMCs. These receptors were collected from a man aged 45 to 65 in good health and CMV-seronegative.

The chain employs TRBV5-4 and TRBJ1-2; 7 nucleotides line up with TRBD1. The V gene's germline CDR1 is SGHNT and CDR2 YYREEE (reference sequence). After removal of 4 bases from V and 6 bases from J, the junction contained 6 bases not matched to a gene. The CDR3 is 13 amino acids. The CDR3 DNA sequence: TGTGCCAGCAGCAAACCGACAGGGCATGGCTACACCTTC. Its translation is CASSKPTGHGYTF. Together with reference TRBV5-4 and TRBJ1-2, the CDR3 gives the full variable domain: ETGVTQSPTHLIKTRGQQVTLRCSSQSGHNTVSWYQQALGQGPQFIFQYYREEENGRGNFPPRFSGLQFPNYSSELNVNALELDDSALYLCASSKPTGHGYTFGSGTRLTVV.

The CDR3 loop is CASSLHTENTEAFF. In nucleotides, the CDR3 is TGTGCCAGCAGTTTACACACAGAGAACACTGAAGCTTTCTTT. The chain joins TRBV28 to TRBJ1-1; no reliable D call. Trimming removed 2 bases at V and 1 base at J, with 8 bases between. The germline V gene encodes CDR1 MDHEN and CDR2 SYDVKM. This CDR3 contains 14 residues.

In its sample, this clone was seen a few times. J is TRBJ1-6 and V is TRBV5-6, with TRBD1 matching 8 bases. The germline V gene has CDR1 SGHDT and CDR2 YYEEEE. Trimming removed 5 bases from V and 10 bases from J; junction bases left unmatched: 17. This CDR3 has 17 amino acids. The CDR3 coding sequence is TGTGCCAGCAGTTCCTCCAGATGGACAGGGAAAAGATCACCCCTCCACTTT. Residues: CASSSSRWTGKRSPLHF.

In its sample, this clone was seen a few times. The chain links TRBV15 to TRBJ2-2; 8 nucleotides match TRBD2. The J segment lost 2 bases and the V segment lost 6 bases, leaving 11 bases of the junction unmatched. CDR1 is LNHNV and CDR2 is YYDKDF in the germline V gene (reference sequence). CDR3 length: 17 amino acids. CDR3 DNA: TGTGCCACCAGGAGATTTGTGGCGGGGGGAAACACCGGGGAGCTGTTTTTT. Residues: CATRRFVAGGNTGELFF.

This clone was counted only a few times. The chain joins TRBV15 to TRBJ1-2; no firm D call. The CDR3 loop spans 14 amino acids. V dropped 0 bases and J dropped 5 bases, with 10 bases sitting between them. Germline V gene sequence: CDR1 LNHNV, CDR2 YYDKDF (reference sequence). The CDR3 nucleotides are TGTGCCACCAGCAGAGAGGGAGCTGGTTATGGCTACACCTTC. Protein: CATSREGAGYGYTF. Supplemented by reference TRBV15 and TRBJ1-2, the full variable domain reads DAMVIQNPRYQVTQFGKPVTLSCSQTLNHNVMYWYQQKSSQAPKLLFHYYDKDFNNEADTPDNFQSRRPNTSFCFLDIRSPGLGDTAMYLCATSREGAGYGYTFGSGTRLTVV.

The genes are TRBV27 and TRBJ1-3, with 9 bases that match TRBD1. Germline assignment: CDR1 MNHEY and CDR2 SMNVEV (reference sequence). This CDR3 is 15 amino acids long. Unmatched junction bases numbered 6, after V lost 5 bases and J lost 4 bases. CDR3 coding DNA: TGTGCCAGCAGTCCCGGGACAGGGACAGGAAACACCATATATTTT. This translates into CASSPGTGTGNTIYF.

The V and J genes are TRBV27 and TRBJ2-5, with a weak D call TRBD1 (5 bases). CDR1 is MNHEY and CDR2 is SMNVEV in the germline V gene (reference sequence). V dropped 3 bases and J dropped 7 bases, with 21 bases sitting between them. This CDR3 has 16 amino acids. The DNA of the CDR3 is TGTGCCAGCAGTTTTACAGGTCAAACGAACCGAGGGACCCAGTACTTC. Its protein product is CASSFTGQTNRGTQYF.

This clone appeared a few times. Other DNA sequences in the same sample also yield this CDR3. The V call is TRBV4-2, the J call TRBJ2-2; no clear D. Deletions cut 1 base from V and 1 base from J, with 13 bases between. Looked up from germline, CDR1 is LGHNA and CDR2 is YNFKEQ. The CDR3 covers 17 residues. The CDR3 DNA is TGTGCCAGCAGCCAAGTCCGGAACGGAGAGAACACCGGGGAGCTGTTTTTT. Amino acid sequence: CASSQVRNGENTGELFF.

In this sample, this clone turned up a few times. V gene TRBV7-3 combines with J gene TRBJ2-3; D is ambiguous. The germline CDR1 and CDR2 sequences are SGHTA and FQGTGA. The length of the CDR3 is 12 residues. The ends were cut back, 5 bases at V and 2 bases at J, with 5 bases in the middle. The CDR3, as DNA: TGTGCCAGCAGCCAGGTCACAGATACGCAGTATTTT. Translated: CASSQVTDTQYF. The variable domain in full, with the rest retrieved from reference TRBV7-3 and TRBJ2-3, is GAGVSQTPSNKVTEKGKYVELRCDPISGHTALYWYRQSLGQGPEFLIYFQGTGAADDSGLPNDRFFAVRPEGSVSTLKIQRTERGDSAVYLCASSQVTDTQYFGPGTRLTVL.

This clone was seen more than once but under ten times. The V call is TRBV28, the J call TRBJ1-5; D remains ambiguous. V was clipped by 5 bases and J by 6 bases, with 17 bases between them. Per the germline V gene, CDR1 is MDHEN and CDR2 is SYDVKM. This CDR3 comprises 15 residues. The CDR3 DNA reads TGTGCCAGCAGTCCCAGTCCCCTGGGGAGTCAGCCCCAGCATTTT. It is translated as CASSPSPLGSQPQHF.

This clone was seen more than once but under ten times. The rearrangement links TRBV30 to TRBJ2-2; TRBD1 matches 8 bases. Germline trimming cut 2 bases from V and 2 bases from J; bases unmatched to any gene: 4. Germline values: CDR1 GTSNPN, CDR2 SVGIG (reference sequence). The CDR3 has 15 amino acids. This chain's CDR3 is CAWSRTGLNTGELFF. CDR3 nucleotide sequence: TGTGCCTGGAGTCGGACAGGGCTAAACACCGGGGAGCTGTTTTTT.

This clone was seen a few times. The V call is TRBV4-1, the J call TRBJ1-2, with 9 bases matching TRBD1. The ends lost 6 bases at V and 8 bases at J; junction bases unmatched: 7. CDR1 is MGHRA, CDR2 YSYEKL, per germline. This CDR3 region has 13 residues. The CDR3 DNA reads as TGCGCCAGCAGTGAGACCGGGACAGGGGGCTACACCTTC. Translated: CASSETGTGGYTF.

This clone was counted a few times. The chain is built from TRBV5-1 and TRBJ2-5; a weak D match, TRBD1 (5 bases). Trimming pared 0 bases from V and 2 bases from J, leaving 11 bases between. Germline-derived CDR1 and CDR2 are SGHRS and YFSETQ. This CDR3 contains 15 residues. CDR3 nucleotide sequence: TGCGCCAGCAGCTTGGCATTGGGGCCGCAAGAGACCCAGTACTTC. Translated: CASSLALGPQETQYF.

The table lists this clone with a few counts. The genes are TRBV5-7 and TRBJ2-5; weak D call: TRBD1 (5 bases). TRBV5-7 counts as an open reading frame of uncertain function. V was pared by 0 bases and J by 0 bases, with 12 bases between. This CDR3 is 16 amino acids long. CDR3 in DNA: TGTGCCAGCAGCTTGGAAGGGGAAAAGTACCAAGAGACCCAGTACTTC. Protein: CASSLEGEKYQETQYF.

The J gene is TRBJ2-3, the V gene TRBV5-4; D not certain. Germline V gene data show CDR1 as SGHNT and CDR2 as YYREEE (reference sequence). This CDR3 is built from 14 residues. Trimming took 4 bases from V and 1 from J, leaving 10 bases between them. This CDR3 is CASSLGLGTDTQYF. The CDR3 DNA follows: TGTGCCAGCAGCCTGGGGTTAGGCACAGATACGCAGTATTTT.

This clone was seen a few times. V usage is TRBV15 and J usage is TRBJ2-5; tentative D call: TRBD2 (6 bases). The CDR3 covers 14 residues. Trimming removed 0 bases at V and 1 base at J, with 6 bases between. Germline loops: CDR1 LNHNV, CDR2 YYDKDF (reference sequence). DNA of the CDR3: TGTGCCACCAGCAGAGATAGCGGCCAAGAGACCCAGTACTTC. This sequence encodes CATSRDSGQETQYF.

Only a few counts were recorded for this clone. This CDR3 is CASSPTGGRQTQYF. In DNA, the CDR3 is TGTGCCAGCAGCCCCACTGGGGGGAGACAGACCCAGTACTTC. The chain recombines TRBV11-2 with TRBJ2-5; D is perhaps TRBD2 (6 bases). The CDR3 runs to 14 residues. Per the germline V gene, CDR1 is SGHAT and CDR2 is FQNNGV. V was cut by 5 bases and J by 6 bases, with 16 bases left in between.

The CDR3 loop reads CASDDRVGTYEQYF. CDR3 sequence (DNA): TGTGCCAGTGATGACAGGGTTGGGACCTACGAGCAGTACTTC. The chain employs TRBV5-4 and TRBJ2-7, with TRBD1 matching 7 bases. CDR3 length equals 14 residues. CDR1 and CDR2 from the germline V gene are SGHNT and YYREEE (reference sequence). With V trimmed by 8 bases and J by 2 bases, 10 bases remained unmatched.

This clone was picked up a small number of times. This chain links TRBV2 with TRBJ1-5; no definite D call. Trimming took off 3 bases at V and 5 bases at J, with 14 bases between the two ends. The CDR3 has 15 residues. Germline assignment: CDR1 SNHLY and CDR2 FYNNEI. The CDR3 DNA follows: TGTGCCAGCAGTGATGGTCGCGGGTCTTATCAGCCCCAGCATTTT. Translated: CASSDGRGSYQPQHF.

V usage is TRBV5-1 and J usage is TRBJ2-5; D not resolved. The CDR3 runs to 16 residues. Between the trimmed V and J ends, which lost 0 bases and 1 base, there was a span of 13 bases. Germline V CDR1 and CDR2: SGHRS, YFSETQ. CDR3 bases: TGCGCCAGCAGCTTGGACCCCGGCGGTTCCCAAGAGACCCAGTACTTC. Residues: CASSLDPGGSQETQYF.

CDR3 residues: CASSGVGYTF. The CDR3 bases are TGTGCCAGCAGCGGTGTTGGCTACACCTTC. The chain carries TRBV28 and TRBJ1-2; D is undetermined. The germline V gene has CDR1 MDHEN and CDR2 SYDVKM. CDR3 length: 10 amino acids. The V gene lost 6 bases and the J gene lost 7 bases, with 6 bases spanning the gap.

V gene TRBV18 combines with J gene TRBJ2-1; D gene uncertain. Looked up from germline, CDR1 is KGHSH and CDR2 is LQKENI. Trimming stripped 4 bases from V and 9 bases from J, with 7 bases between. This CDR3 is 11 amino acids long. CDR3 sequence (DNA): TGTGCCAGCTCACGCCCGGGTGAGCAGTTCTTC. Protein sequence: CASSRPGEQFF. Full variable domain (rest looked up from reference TRBV18 and TRBJ2-1): NAGVMQNPRHLVRRRGQEARLRCSPMKGHSHVYWYRQLPEEGLKFMVYLQKENIIDESGMPKERFSAEFPKEGPSILRIQQVVRGDSAAYFCASSRPGEQFFGPGTRLTVL.

The CDR3 bases are TGTGCCAGCGGATCCCTAGCTTTCGCGGCAATCGGTGAGCAGTTCTTC. Translating it yields CASGSLAFAAIGEQFF. The chain joins TRBV27 to TRBJ2-1; a possible D gene is TRBD2 (5 bases). From germline, CDR1 is MNHEY and CDR2 SMNVEV (reference sequence). The CDR3 consists of 16 residues. V lost 8 bases, J lost 9 bases, and 26 bases lay in between.

This clone was picked up a small number of times. The chain recombines TRBV9 with TRBJ1-5; no firm D call. Trimming removed 5 bases from V and 2 bases from J, with 11 bases in between. Germline V gene data show CDR1 as SGDLS and CDR2 as YYNGEE. The CDR3 has 14 residues. CDR3 nucleotide sequence: TGTGCCAGCAGGGGAGGGAAAGGCAATCAGCCCCAGCATTTT. Amino acid sequence: CASRGGKGNQPQHF.

This clone was picked up a small number of times. V is TRBV18 and J is TRBJ1-3, with 7 bases lining up with TRBD1. This CDR3 is built from 15 residues. The trim removed 3 bases at V and 0 bases at J, leaving 2 bases unmatched. CDR1 and CDR2 from the germline V gene are KGHSH and LQKENI. The CDR3 loop reads CASSPTGTSGNTIYF. Written as DNA, the CDR3 is TGTGCCAGCTCACCGACAGGGACCTCTGGAAACACCATATATTTT.

This clone appeared a few times. The rearrangement uses TRBV5-1 and TRBJ2-3, with 14 bases matching TRBD2. The CDR3 consists of 18 residues. CDR1 SGHRS and CDR2 YFSETQ come from the germline V gene. With 4 bases clipped from V and 1 base from J, the junction kept 8 bases outside the gene matches. The CDR3 region is CASSKGLAGAVGTDTQYF. In DNA form, the CDR3 reads TGCGCCAGCAGCAAGGGACTAGCGGGGGCCGTGGGCACAGATACGCAGTATTTT.

There are a few counts of this clone. The chain recombines TRBV19 with TRBJ1-1, with TRBD1 identical over 10 bases. V gave up 5 bases and J gave up 0 bases; unmatched junction bases: 6. The CDR3 runs to 16 residues. From germline, CDR1 is LNHDA and CDR2 SQIVND (reference sequence). CDR3 sequence (DNA): TGTGCCAGTAGTGGCGGGGACAGGGGAATGAACACTGAAGCTTTCTTT. It codes for CASSGGDRGMNTEAFF.

This clone has a handful of counts. The chain combines TRBV7-2 with TRBJ2-1; TRBD2 matches 11 bases. CDR1 and CDR2 from the germline V gene are SGHTA and FQGNSA. V trimming: 3 bases; J trimming: 7 bases; junction bases outside the gene matches: 5. This CDR3 has 15 residues. The CDR3 protein is CASSFGLAGGNEQFF. In DNA, the CDR3 is TGTGCCAGCAGCTTTGGGCTAGCGGGAGGTAATGAGCAGTTCTTC.

This chain uses TRBV27 with TRBJ2-1; TRBD2 matches 8 bases. CDR3 length: 15 amino acids. V was clipped by 7 bases and J by 5 bases; unmatched bases: 10. In germline, CDR1 is MNHEY, CDR2 SMNVEV (reference sequence). The CDR3 reads CASTSWGLDDNEQFF. DNA for the CDR3: TGTGCCAGCACCTCGTGGGGACTAGACGACAATGAGCAGTTCTTC.

The chain recombines TRBV7-9 with TRBJ1-2; 10 nucleotides match TRBD1. This CDR3 is 12 amino acids long. V shed 6 bases and J 6 bases; nucleotides not matched to a gene: 1. Per germline, CDR1 SEHNR and CDR2 FQNEAQ (reference sequence). CDR3: CASRDRGDGYTF. The DNA for the CDR3 is TGTGCCAGCAGGGACAGGGGGGATGGCTACACCTTC.

This clone appeared a few times. CDR3 nucleotide sequence: TGTGCCAGCAGTTCTCTAGCGGGAGTCGGAGATACGCAGTATTTT. Residues: CASSSLAGVGDTQYF. The chain joins TRBV6-5 to TRBJ2-3, with TRBD2 matching 10 bases. Trimming at V came to 4 bases and at J to 5 bases, leaving 6 bases not matched to a gene. Looked up from germline, CDR1 is MNHEY and CDR2 is SVGAGI. The CDR3 contains 15 residues.

The chain recombines TRBV20-1 with TRBJ1-3; D is unresolved. This CDR3 has 11 amino acids. Germline V CDR1 and CDR2: DFQATT, SNEGSKA (reference sequence). The V gene lost 7 bases and the J gene lost 1 base, with 5 bases spanning the gap. CDR3 sequence (DNA): TGCAGTGTCATTTCTGGAAACACCATATATTTT. As protein: CSVISGNTIYF.